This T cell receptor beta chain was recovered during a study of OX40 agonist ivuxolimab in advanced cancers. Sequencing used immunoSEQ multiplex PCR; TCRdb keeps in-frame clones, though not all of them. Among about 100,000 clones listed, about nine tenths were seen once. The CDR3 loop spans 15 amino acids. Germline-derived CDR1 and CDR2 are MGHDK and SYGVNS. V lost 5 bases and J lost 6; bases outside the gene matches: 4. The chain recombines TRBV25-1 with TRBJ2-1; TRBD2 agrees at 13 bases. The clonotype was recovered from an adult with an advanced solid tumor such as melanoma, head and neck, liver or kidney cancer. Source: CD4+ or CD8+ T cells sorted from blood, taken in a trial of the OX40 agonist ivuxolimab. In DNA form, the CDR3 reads TGTGCCAGCAGTCCTGGACTAGCGGGAGTCAATGAGCAGTTCTTC. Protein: CASSPGLAGVNEQFF.